This T cell receptor (beta chain) was identified during a study of PD-1 blockade in classical Hodgkin lymphoma. Study-wide results and limits: Later analyses included only patients treated at least 1 year post-ASCT. Lower baseline TCR diversity marked trial partial responders and progressors.

Autologous stem cell transplantation was followed by relapse in every patient, and brentuximab vedotin exposure varied. Starting with thawed PBMCs, CD4+ T cells were purified by magnetic negative selection. The protocol was immunoSEQ multiplex PCR, while the TCRdb copy is restricted to in-frame clones and leaves out a portion. The sample shows 10,000 to 15,000 clones, 85% to 90% of them seen only once. CDR3 length: 14 amino acids. Per germline, CDR1 KGHSH and CDR2 LQKENI. Trimming shortened V by 4 bases and J by 5 bases, and 12 bases separated the two germline ends. Details on this clone: The antigen is undetermined.

Sequenced here: CD4+ T cells from blood, sampled at baseline. The sequence came from a human donor with classical Hodgkin lymphoma. This chain connects TRBV18 to TRBJ1-5; no firm D call. The CDR3, as DNA: TGTGCCAGCTCACTGACCGGTGGGGATCAGCCCCAGCATTTT. The encoded protein is CASSLTGGDQPQHF. The full variable domain, rest sourced from reference TRBV18 and TRBJ1-5, is NAGVMQNPRHLVRRRGQEARLRCSPMKGHSHVYWYRQLPEEGLKFMVYLQKENIIDESGMPKERFSAEFPKEGPSILRIQQVVRGDSAAYFCASSLTGGDQPQHFGDGTRLSIL.